The source of this TCR beta chain is a study of T cell changes during pregnancy in multiple sclerosis. Using immunoSEQ multiplex PCR, the repertoire was profiled, and TCRdb retains in-frame clones only, with some absent. The table has 30,000 to 45,000 clones, around 90% seen once. V was shortened by 4 bases and J by 5 bases, with 19 bases between the two germline ends. This CDR3 has 16 residues. Germline CDR1 SGHDN, CDR2 FVKESK. Sequences were derived from CD8+ T cells from peripheral blood mononuclear cells, sampled in the first trimester of pregnancy. This TCR was recovered from a female donor with multiple sclerosis, enrolled in a pregnancy study. This rearrangement joins TRBV14 to TRBJ2-3; TRBD1 is a possible D gene (7 bases). In DNA form, the CDR3 reads TGTGCCAGCAGCCTCTGGGTTGCAGGGGGGCAAGATACGCAGTATTTT. Protein sequence: CASSLWVAGGQDTQYF.